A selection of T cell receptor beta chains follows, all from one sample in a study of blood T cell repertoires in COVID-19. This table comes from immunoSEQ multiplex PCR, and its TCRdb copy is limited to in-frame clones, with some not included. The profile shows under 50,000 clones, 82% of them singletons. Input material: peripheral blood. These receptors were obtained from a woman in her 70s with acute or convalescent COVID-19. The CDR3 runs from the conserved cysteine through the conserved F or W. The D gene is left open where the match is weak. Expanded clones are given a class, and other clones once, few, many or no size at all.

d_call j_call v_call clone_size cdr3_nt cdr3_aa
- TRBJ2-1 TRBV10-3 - TGTGCCATCAGTGAGTTAACTGGCAATGAGCAGTTCTTC CAISELTGNEQFF
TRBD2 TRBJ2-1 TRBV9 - TGTGCCAGCAGCCCCTGGACTAGAGGGTCCCTCGGTGAGCAGTTCTTC CASSPWTRGSLGEQFF
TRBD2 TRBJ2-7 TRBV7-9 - TGTGCCAGCAGCCTACTAGCGGATAGCTACGAGCAGTACTTC CASSLLADSYEQYF
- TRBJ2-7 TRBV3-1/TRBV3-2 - TGTGCCAGCAGCACCGGGACTCGTGGCTACGAGCAGTACTTC CASSTGTRGYEQYF
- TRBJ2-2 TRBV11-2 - TGTGCCAGCAGCCGCCGAGAAACCGGGGAGCTGTTTTTT CASSRRETGELFF
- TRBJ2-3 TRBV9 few TGTGCCAGCAGCGTAGGGCCAGGGGGCGAACTAGCGGGTACAGATACGCAGTATTTT CASSVGPGGELAGTDTQYF
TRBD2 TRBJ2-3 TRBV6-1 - TGTGCCAGCAGTGGAGAGCGGGGGCGAAGCACAGATACGCAGTATTTT CASSGERGRSTDTQYF
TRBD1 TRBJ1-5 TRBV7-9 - TGTGCCAGCAGCTTTTCGGACAGGGGGAGCAATCAGCCCCAGCATTTT CASSFSDRGSNQPQHF
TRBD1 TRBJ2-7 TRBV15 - TGTGCCACCAGCAGAGGTGGGGACAGCGATGACGAGCAGTACTTC CATSRGGDSDDEQYF
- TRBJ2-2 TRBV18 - TGTGCCAGCTCACCGTTTCGGGGAACCGGGGAGCTGTTTTTT CASSPFRGTGELFF
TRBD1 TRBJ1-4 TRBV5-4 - TGTGCCAGCACCATGGACAGGAATGAAAAACTGTTTTTT CASTMDRNEKLFF
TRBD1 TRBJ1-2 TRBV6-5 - TGTGCCAGCAGTCGCGCCAGGGGGCTTGACTATGGCTACACCTTC CASSRARGLDYGYTF
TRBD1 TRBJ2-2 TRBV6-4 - TGTGCCAGCAGTGGTTCGTCCGGGACAGCTAACACCGGGGAGCTGTTTTTT CASSGSSGTANTGELFF
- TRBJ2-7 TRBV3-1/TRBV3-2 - TGTGCCAGCAGCCAAGGGCTTATAACCTACGAGCAGTACTTC CASSQGLITYEQYF
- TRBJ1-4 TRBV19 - TGTGCCAGCACGAGGGGGAACACAGCTAATGAAAAACTGTTTTTT CASTRGNTANEKLFF
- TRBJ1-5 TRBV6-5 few TGTGCCAGCACCTACGGACATTCCGACAATCAGCCCCAGCATTTT CASTYGHSDNQPQHF
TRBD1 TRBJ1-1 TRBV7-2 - TGTGCCAGCAGCTTAGTGTCAGGGGGCACTGAAGCTTTCTTT CASSLVSGGTEAFF
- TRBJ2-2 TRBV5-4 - TGTGCCAGCAGCCTTGTTTTCGGGGAGCTGTTTTTT CASSLVFGELFF
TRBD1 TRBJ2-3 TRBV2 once TGTGCCAGCAGTGACACAGGGGGCGCAGATACGCAGTATTTT CASSDTGGADTQYF
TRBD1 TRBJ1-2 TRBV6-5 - TGTGCCAGCAGATCGGACAGGGCCAGTGGCTACACCTTC CASRSDRASGYTF
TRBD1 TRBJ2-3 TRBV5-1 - TGCGCCAGCAGCCCCGGGACAGGGAGAGATACGCAGTATTTT CASSPGTGRDTQYF
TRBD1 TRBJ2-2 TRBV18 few TGTGCCAGCTCACCACCGAACAGGGGGAACACCGGGGAGCTGTTTTTT CASSPPNRGNTGELFF
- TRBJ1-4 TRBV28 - TGTGCCAGCAAAACCCAGGTTGAAAAACTGTTTTTT CASKTQVEKLFF
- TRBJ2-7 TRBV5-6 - TGTGCCAGCAGCTTGGGCAGGGGCTCGTCCTACGAGCAGTACTTC CASSLGRGSSYEQYF
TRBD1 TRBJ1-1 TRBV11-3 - TGTGCCAGCAGCTTATTTCAGGGGGCAACTGAAGCTTTCTTT CASSLFQGATEAFF
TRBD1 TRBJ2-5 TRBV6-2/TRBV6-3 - TGTGCCAGCAGTTACTCGTTGTTAGGGGGGACAGGGTTGGAGACCCAGTACTTC CASSYSLLGGTGLETQYF
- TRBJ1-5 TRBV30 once TGTGCCTGGAGTGCTGACGGGAATCAGCCCCAGCATTTT CAWSADGNQPQHF
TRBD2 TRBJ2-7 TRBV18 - TGTGCCAGCTCACCCGGGGGGGATTCCTACGAGCAGTACTTC CASSPGGDSYEQYF
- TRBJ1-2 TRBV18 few TGTGCCAGCTCACCAATGGGTACAGCTGACTATGGCTACACCTTC CASSPMGTADYGYTF
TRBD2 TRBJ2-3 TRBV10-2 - TGCGCCAGCAGTGAGTCGGGGGGGTCAGATACGCAGTATTTT CASSESGGSDTQYF
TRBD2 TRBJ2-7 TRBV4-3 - TGCGCCAGCAGCCAAAATCCGGGGGGGGCGGCCTACGAGCAGTACTTC CASSQNPGGAAYEQYF
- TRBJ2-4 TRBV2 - TGTGCCAGCAGTGAAGGGTCGTGGACGGGGGGCAACATTCAGTACTTC CASSEGSWTGGNIQYF
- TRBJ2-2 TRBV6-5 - TGTGCCAGCAGTTACGGCCTAGATACCGGGGAGCTGTTTTTT CASSYGLDTGELFF
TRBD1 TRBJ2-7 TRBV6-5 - TGTGCCAGCAGGGGACAGGGGGCTACCCTATACGAGCAGTACTTC CASRGQGATLYEQYF
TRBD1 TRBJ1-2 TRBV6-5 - TGTGCCACCAGGGGGGGGGTGAGCTATGGCTACACCTTC CATRGGVSYGYTF
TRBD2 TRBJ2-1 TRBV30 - TGTGCCTGGAGTGTAAGTCTAGCGGGAGGAAATGAGCAGTTCTTC CAWSVSLAGGNEQFF
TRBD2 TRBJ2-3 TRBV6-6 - TGTGCCAGCAGTTCGCGGACTAGCCCAGATACGCAGTATTTT CASSSRTSPDTQYF
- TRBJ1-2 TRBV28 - TGTGCCAGCAGTTTCTCCAACTATGGCTACACCTTC CASSFSNYGYTF
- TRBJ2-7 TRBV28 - TGTGCCAGCAGTTTATTACCCGGCTCCTACGAGCAGTACTTC CASSLLPGSYEQYF